These T cell receptor beta chains were read from a single sample in a study of OX40 agonist ivuxolimab in advanced cancers. Here immunoSEQ multiplex PCR was the method, and the copy in TCRdb shows in-frame clones only, minus some. The data hold tens of thousands of clones, with around 87% observed a single time. Sequences were derived from CD4+ or CD8+ T cells sorted from blood, sampled in a trial of the OX40 agonist ivuxolimab. These receptors originate from an adult with an advanced solid tumor such as melanoma, head and neck, liver or kidney cancer. The CDR3 runs from the conserved cysteine through the conserved F or W. A D gene is named only where the DNA matches it firmly. Size tells how often a clone was seen (once, few, many) or the class of an expanded clone, and some rows leave it out.

v_gene: TRBV5-1
d_gene: TRBD1
abundance: -
j_gene: TRBJ2-3
CDR3aa: CASNSGQGTRGDTQYF
CDR3nt: TGCGCCAGCAATTCGGGACAGGGGACGCGAGGCGATACGCAGTATTTT

v_gene: TRBV7-3
d_gene: TRBD1
abundance: -
j_gene: TRBJ2-7
CDR3aa: CASSLTGTDYEQYF
CDR3nt: TGTGCCAGCAGCTTAACTGGGACAGACTACGAGCAGTACTTC

v_gene: TRBV7-7
d_gene: -
abundance: -
j_gene: TRBJ2-3
CDR3aa: CASSLDRVDTQYF
CDR3nt: TGTGCCAGCAGCTTAGATCGGGTAGATACGCAGTATTTT

v_gene: TRBV6-1
d_gene: -
abundance: once
j_gene: TRBJ2-7
CDR3aa: CASSAVTGYEQYF
CDR3nt: TGTGCCAGCAGTGCCGTCACGGGCTACGAGCAGTACTTC

v_gene: TRBV30
d_gene: -
abundance: -
j_gene: TRBJ1-6
CDR3aa: CAWSVPRAANSPLHF
CDR3nt: TGTGCCTGGAGTGTACCGAGGGCAGCCAATTCACCCCTCCACTTT

v_gene: TRBV7-9
d_gene: -
abundance: -
j_gene: TRBJ2-6
CDR3aa: CASRIGQSLSGANVLTF
CDR3nt: TGTGCCAGCAGAATCGGACAGTCCCTTTCTGGGGCCAACGTCCTGACTTTC

v_gene: TRBV29-1
d_gene: -
abundance: -
j_gene: TRBJ2-7
CDR3aa: CSALRGAVNYEQYF
CDR3nt: TGCAGCGCTCTCCGGGGGGCGGTAAACTACGAGCAGTACTTC

v_gene: TRBV9
d_gene: -
abundance: -
j_gene: TRBJ1-1
CDR3aa: CASSLVGGATEAFF
CDR3nt: TGTGCCAGCAGCCTCGTTGGGGGGGCTACTGAAGCTTTCTTT

v_gene: TRBV6-5
d_gene: TRBD1
abundance: once
j_gene: TRBJ1-2
CDR3aa: CASRGADRGFSNTF
CDR3nt: TGTGCCAGCAGGGGCGCGGACAGGGGGTTTTCAAACACCTTC

v_gene: TRBV19
d_gene: -
abundance: -
j_gene: TRBJ2-3
CDR3aa: CASDDGSSTDTQYF
CDR3nt: TGTGCCAGCGATGACGGCTCTAGCACAGATACGCAGTATTTT

v_gene: TRBV5-1
d_gene: -
abundance: -
j_gene: TRBJ1-6
CDR3aa: CASSLGEGNSPLHF
CDR3nt: TGCGCCAGCAGCTTAGGGGAAGGGAATTCACCCCTCCACTTT

v_gene: TRBV18
d_gene: -
abundance: -
j_gene: TRBJ2-5
CDR3aa: CASSPLGETQYF
CDR3nt: TGTGCCAGCTCACCCCTCGGAGAGACCCAGTACTTC

v_gene: TRBV11-1
d_gene: TRBD1
abundance: -
j_gene: TRBJ1-3
CDR3aa: CASSLEDRGTLSPRNTIYF
CDR3nt: TGTGCCAGCAGCTTGGAGGACAGGGGCACACTCTCCCCTCGGAACACCATATATTTT

v_gene: TRBV6-5
d_gene: TRBD1
abundance: -
j_gene: TRBJ1-2
CDR3aa: CASRVPGTGYGYTF
CDR3nt: TGTGCCAGCAGGGTCCCCGGGACAGGGTATGGCTACACCTTC

v_gene: TRBV29-1
d_gene: -
abundance: -
j_gene: TRBJ1-1
CDR3aa: CSVAEAEAFF
CDR3nt: TGCAGCGTTGCTGAGGCCGAAGCTTTCTTT

v_gene: TRBV6-6
d_gene: -
abundance: -
j_gene: TRBJ2-7
CDR3aa: CASSYSGGGKMYEQYF
CDR3nt: TGTGCCAGCAGTTATTCCGGGGGAGGTAAAATGTACGAGCAGTACTTC

v_gene: TRBV28
d_gene: -
abundance: -
j_gene: TRBJ1-4
CDR3aa: CASSLWSSTAEKLFF
CDR3nt: TGTGCCAGCAGTTTATGGTCGTCGACGGCTGAAAAACTGTTTTTT

v_gene: TRBV7-2
d_gene: -
abundance: -
j_gene: TRBJ1-4
CDR3aa: CASSLGPPPNEKLFF
CDR3nt: TGTGCCAGCAGCTTAGGACCGCCGCCTAATGAAAAACTGTTTTTT

v_gene: TRBV28
d_gene: -
abundance: -
j_gene: TRBJ1-2
CDR3aa: CASWAGQNYGYTF
CDR3nt: TGTGCCAGCTGGGCAGGGCAAAACTATGGCTACACCTTC

v_gene: TRBV20-1
d_gene: TRBD1
abundance: -
j_gene: TRBJ1-1
CDR3aa: CSPYRDSEAFF
CDR3nt: TGCAGTCCGTACCGGGACAGTGAAGCTTTCTTT